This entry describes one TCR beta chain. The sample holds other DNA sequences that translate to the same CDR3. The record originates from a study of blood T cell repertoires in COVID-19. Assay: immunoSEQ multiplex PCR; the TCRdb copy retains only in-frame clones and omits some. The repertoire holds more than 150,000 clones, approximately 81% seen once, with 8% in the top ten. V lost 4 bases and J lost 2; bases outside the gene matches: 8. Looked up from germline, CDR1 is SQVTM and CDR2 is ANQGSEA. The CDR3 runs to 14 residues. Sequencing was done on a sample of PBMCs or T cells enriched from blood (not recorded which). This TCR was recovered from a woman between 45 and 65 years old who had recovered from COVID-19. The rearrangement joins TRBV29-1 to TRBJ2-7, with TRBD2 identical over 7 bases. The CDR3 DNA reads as TGCAGCGTTGGGCCTACCGGGGGGACCTACGAGCAGTACTTC. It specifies CSVGPTGGTYEQYF.